The rows below give T cell receptor beta chains drawn from one sample of a study of T-cell memory formation after mild COVID-19. TCRdb independently ran MiXCR on the 5' RACE reads; one entry per CDR3 protein. This sample has hundreds of thousands of distinct CDR3 sequences, with approximately 15% found just once. The specimen was PBMCs or a T cell subset sorted from them (not recorded which). All receptors come from a man between 18 and 29 years old who had mild COVID-19 (a few samples of this study predate the infection). Cell type and time point are not known. Both conserved end residues are part of each CDR3. A D gene is named only where the DNA matches it firmly. A clone size is listed for some rows: how often the clone was seen (once, few, many), or a class if it is expanded.

V	J	D	size	CDR3	DNA
TRBV9	TRBJ2-3	-	few	CASSVAASSTDTQYF	TGTGCCAGCAGCGTAGCGGCTTCTAGCACAGATACGCAGTATTTT
TRBV28	TRBJ1-2	-	-	CASSFLGGPSYGYTF	TGTGCCAGCAGTTTTCTGGGGGGGCCGAGTTATGGCTACACCTTC
TRBV6-5	TRBJ1-1	-	few	CASSYEGTTEAFF	TGTGCCAGCAGTTACGAAGGGACTACTGAAGCTTTCTTT
TRBV6-5	TRBJ1-4	-	many	CASSYQQGGNEKLFF	TGTGCCAGCAGTTACCAACAGGGCGGTAATGAAAAACTGTTTTTT
TRBV7-6	TRBJ2-3	-	-	CASSHPFSSTDTQYF	TGTGCCAGCAGCCACCCATTCTCTAGCACAGATACGCAGTATTTT
TRBV7-6	TRBJ1-2	TRBD1	-	CASSAGQGEGYGYTF	TGTGCCAGCAGCGCTGGACAGGGTGAGGGCTATGGCTACACCTTC
TRBV6-5	TRBJ1-1	-	-	CASYPAIGDGNTEAFF	TGTGCCAGTTACCCAGCAATAGGGGATGGGAACACTGAAGCTTTCTTT
TRBV4-2	TRBJ1-6	-	many	CASSQGSLRATGLQF	TGTGCCAGCAGCCAAGGGAGCCTGAGGGCCACGGGTCTGCAATTT
TRBV11-3	TRBJ2-2	-	-	CASSSRDTLNGELFF	TGTGCCAGCAGCTCACGGGACACTCTCAACGGGGAGCTGTTTTTT
TRBV28	TRBJ2-1	-	few	CASNPGVSSYNEQFF	TGTGCCAGCAACCCTGGGGTCAGCTCCTACAATGAGCAGTTCTTC
TRBV12-3/TRBV12-4	TRBJ2-3	-	few	CASTLQVRDTQYF	TGTGCCAGCACCCTCCAGGTCCGGGATACGCAGTATTTT
TRBV5-6	TRBJ2-1	-	many	CASSRDVYNEQFF	TGTGCCAGCAGCCGGGACGTCTACAATGAGCAGTTCTTC
TRBV7-2	TRBJ2-1	TRBD1	few	CASSHWTGFTNSYNEQFF	TGTGCCAGCAGCCATTGGACAGGGTTTACAAATTCTTACAATGAGCAGTTCTTC
TRBV20-1	TRBJ1-1	-	few	CSAYKAGGNTEAFF	TGCAGTGCTTATAAGGCGGGGGGGAACACTGAAGCTTTCTTT
TRBV5-1	TRBJ2-5	TRBD1	many	CASSQQGARETQYF	TGCGCCAGCAGCCAACAGGGGGCTAGGGAGACCCAGTACTTC
TRBV24-1	TRBJ2-5	TRBD1	-	CATSGTRQGRYQETQYF	TGTGCCACCAGTGGAACCAGACAGGGGAGGTACCAAGAGACCCAGTACTTC
TRBV3-1	TRBJ1-1	-	few	CASMKQGYTEAFF	TGTGCCAGCATGAAACAGGGTTACACTGAAGCTTTCTTT
TRBV5-6	TRBJ2-7	TRBD2	-	CASSLQRTSGRERGDPYEQYF	TGTGCCAGCAGCCTTCAGAGGACCTCCGGGCGGGAGCGGGGGGACCCCTACGAGCAGTACTTC
TRBV27	TRBJ2-7	-	few	CASTSGGGSKYEQYF	TGTGCCAGCACTTCGGGTGGGGGGAGTAAATACGAGCAGTACTTC
TRBV5-1	TRBJ2-1	-	-	CASGGEWGSYNEQFF	TGCGCCAGCGGGGGAGAATGGGGCTCCTACAATGAGCAGTTCTTC
TRBV28	TRBJ1-1	-	few	CASISHRTGYTEAFF	TGTGCCAGCATCTCCCACCGGACGGGATACACTGAAGCTTTCTTT
TRBV7-2	TRBJ2-7	-	-	CASSLAQRPGYEQYF	TGTGCCAGCAGCTTAGCGCAACGCCCAGGGTACGAGCAGTACTTC
TRBV12-3/TRBV12-4	TRBJ1-1	-	once	CASSFAPGQAAEAFF	TGTGCCAGCAGTTTCGCACCGGGTCAGGCCGCTGAAGCTTTCTTT
TRBV7-8	TRBJ2-7	-	-	CASREGSSYEQYF	TGTGCCAGCAGAGAGGGCAGCTCCTACGAGCAGTACTTC
TRBV7-2	TRBJ2-4	-	once	CASSLEVRSDKNIQYF	TGTGCCAGCAGCTTAGAGGTCAGGAGCGACAAAAACATTCAGTACTTC
TRBV4-3	TRBJ1-2	-	-	CASSQDVERGGYTF	TGCGCCAGCAGCCAAGACGTCGAGCGCGGTGGCTACACCTTC
TRBV28	TRBJ1-2	-	-	CASSLTLQGYTF	TGTGCCAGCAGTTTAACCCTTCAGGGCTACACCTTC
TRBV7-9	TRBJ2-3	-	-	CASSLVGSDFPDTQYF	TGTGCCAGCAGCTTAGTTGGTAGCGATTTCCCCGATACGCAGTATTTT
TRBV5-1	TRBJ1-6	-	few	CASSLWGGNSPLHF	TGCGCCAGCAGCTTGTGGGGGGGAAATTCACCCCTCCACTTT
TRBV24-1	TRBJ2-4	-	-	CATSSGQKNIQYF	TGTGCCACCAGTTCTGGACAGAAAAACATTCAGTACTTC
TRBV20-1	TRBJ2-3	-	many	CSAAQSGSGTDTQYF	TGCAGTGCAGCGCAAAGCGGGTCCGGCACAGATACGCAGTATTTT
TRBV7-8	TRBJ1-6	-	-	CASSLGGRVKNSPLHF	TGTGCCAGCAGCTTAGGGGGCAGGGTAAAAAATTCACCCCTCCACTTT
TRBV7-2	TRBJ1-1	-	few	CASSLAAGDTEAFF	TGTGCCAGCAGCTTAGCGGCAGGGGATACTGAAGCTTTCTTT
TRBV7-9	TRBJ2-1	-	-	CASSLTRGVPLGKEQFF	TGTGCCAGCAGCTTAACCCGGGGAGTCCCGCTGGGTAAGGAGCAGTTCTTC
TRBV5-5	TRBJ2-1	TRBD2	few	CASSAGLGTVEQFF	TGTGCCAGCAGCGCGGGACTAGGGACGGTTGAGCAGTTCTTC
TRBV4-1	TRBJ1-2	-	few	CASSQDFTGYTF	TGCGCCAGCAGCCAAGATTTCACTGGCTACACCTTC
TRBV28	TRBJ2-5	-	few	CASSHPALETQYF	TGTGCCAGCAGTCACCCCGCCCTGGAGACCCAGTACTTC
TRBV6-5	TRBJ1-5	-	-	CASQQGGNQPQHF	TGTGCCAGCCAGCAGGGAGGCAATCAGCCCCAGCATTTT
TRBV28	TRBJ2-3	-	many	CASSRDGTDTQYF	TGTGCCAGCAGCAGGGATGGCACAGATACGCAGTATTTT
TRBV7-9	TRBJ1-4	TRBD1	many	CASSLGDRGTNEKLFF	TGTGCCAGCAGCTTAGGAGACAGGGGAACTAATGAAAAACTGTTTTTT
TRBV27	TRBJ2-5	TRBD2	-	CASSLLAAGGPETQYF	TGTGCCAGCAGTTTATTAGCAGCGGGGGGGCCGGAGACCCAGTACTTC
TRBV6-6	TRBJ1-3	-	-	CASGPFDLGGNTIYF	TGTGCCAGCGGCCCCTTTGATCTCGGCGGAAACACCATATATTTT
TRBV4-1	TRBJ2-1	-	many	CASSGGSYNEQFF	TGCGCCAGCAGCGGGGGGTCCTACAATGAGCAGTTCTTC
TRBV5-4	TRBJ2-7	TRBD2	-	CASSWWTSGQREQYF	TGTGCCAGCAGCTGGTGGACTAGCGGGCAACGAGAGCAGTACTTC
TRBV24-1	TRBJ2-1	-	-	CATSSHRAGEQFF	TGTGCCACCAGTTCCCACAGGGCGGGGGAGCAGTTCTTC
TRBV7-3	TRBJ2-2	TRBD2	few	CASSFRGGGNTGELFF	TGTGCCAGCAGCTTCCGCGGGGGGGGGAACACCGGGGAGCTGTTTTTT
TRBV12-3/TRBV12-4	TRBJ1-3	TRBD1	few	CASGNTGGGNTIYF	TGTGCCAGCGGGAACACAGGGGGTGGAAACACCATATATTTT
TRBV7-6	TRBJ2-2	-	-	CASSEIIRGGPGELFF	TGTGCCAGCAGCGAGATAATTAGAGGGGGACCCGGGGAGCTGTTTTTT
TRBV7-3	TRBJ2-1	TRBD2	-	CASSFGTSGKQFF	TGTGCCAGCAGCTTCGGGACTAGCGGCAAGCAGTTCTTC
TRBV7-2	TRBJ2-5	-	few	CASSLVVAGQETQYF	TGTGCCAGCAGCTTAGTGGTGGCAGGGCAAGAGACCCAGTACTTC
TRBV24-1	TRBJ2-5	-	-	CATSDLRVQETQYF	TGTGCCACCAGTGATTTACGGGTACAAGAGACCCAGTACTTC
TRBV24-1	TRBJ2-5	-	few	CATSDIQETQYF	TGTGCCACCAGTGATATACAAGAGACCCAGTACTTC
TRBV12-3/TRBV12-4	TRBJ1-3	-	-	CASSLRGTGNTIYF	TGTGCCAGCAGTTTAAGGGGAACTGGAAACACCATATATTTT
TRBV7-2	TRBJ1-3	-	many	CASSLVVGGGQGNTIYF	TGTGCCAGCAGCTTAGTCGTCGGAGGGGGGCAAGGAAACACCATATATTTT
TRBV29-1	TRBJ2-3	TRBD2	-	CSVRGGLTSTDTQYF	TGCAGCGTCCGCGGGGGACTTACTAGCACAGATACGCAGTATTTT
TRBV23-1	TRBJ2-5	-	-	CASRPPEGRRKETQYF	TGCGCCAGCAGACCCCCGGAAGGAAGGAGGAAAGAGACCCAGTACTTC
TRBV5-1	TRBJ2-3	-	-	CASSLDGGPGTDTQYF	TGCGCCAGCAGCTTGGATGGGGGGCCCGGGACAGATACGCAGTATTTT
TRBV10-2	TRBJ1-1	TRBD1	-	CASKRDRGLYTEAFF	TGCGCCAGCAAACGGGACAGGGGTTTGTACACTGAAGCTTTCTTT